This T cell receptor (beta chain) was sequenced in a study of vaccination effects on CD4 cells after COVID-19. The wider study: Two-dose BNT162b2 or mRNA-1273 vaccination was given to participants. Study-level points and caveats: At late timepoints after vaccination, vaccine- and infection-induced clones shrank markedly.

Within the ViraFEST assay, antigen-specific CD4+ T cells underwent expansion with viral peptide pools prior to sequencing. Culturing for about ten days preceded CD4+ T cell isolation. Infection dated between March and December 2020, before the Alpha, Beta and Delta variants reached the United States. This clone was seen more than once but under ten times. As yet, its antigen is unknown. Germline values: CDR1 SGHNT, CDR2 YYREEE (reference sequence). V lost 4 bases and J 0 bases, leaving 13 bases between the germline ends. The CDR3 is 15 residues long. Profiling relied on immunoSEQ multiplex PCR, and the TCRdb table lists in-frame clones only, not all of them. The sample carries around 19,000 clones, 70% to 80% recorded once.

This sequence joins TRBV5-4 and TRBJ1-1; possibly TRBD1 for D (5 bases). The input for sequencing was CD4+ T cells from PBMCs cultured with a peptide pool, taken before COVID-19 vaccination. The source of this sequence is a human donor who had a prior SARS-CoV-2 infection. The CDR3 DNA is TGTGCCAGCAGCGACAAAGGGGACCTGAACACTGAAGCTTTCTTT. Translated, it gives CASSDKGDLNTEAFF.